The clone carrying this T cell receptor beta chain has ten or more counts. Its antigen is currently unknown. These data come from a study of read filtering for tumor transcriptome and immune sequencing. Molecular barcoded adaptors covering alpha/delta and beta/gamma chains were used on approximately 400 ng RNA. Each CDR3 protein gets one entry after TCRdb re-called the reads with MiXCR. This table holds tens of thousands of distinct CDR3 sequences, approximately 12% found once. Study-level results: IR-seq captured clonotypes deeper and more reliably than RNA-seq.

CDR3 size: 19 residues. Germline-derived CDR1 and CDR2 are SGHKS and YYEKEE (reference sequence). The V and J ends lost 4 bases and 6 bases, in that order; junction bases with no gene match: 19. The chain has TRBV5-5 and TRBJ2-2; 9 nucleotides match TRBD1. The clonotype was recovered from a donor aged 40 or over with multiple myeloma. Sequencing was done on a sample of a population of CD138-negative cells sorted from bone marrow. CDR3 bases: TGTGCCAGCAGCGGGATGGACAGGGGAACTTATGTGGCGGCCGGGGAGCTGTTTTTT. Its protein product is CASSGMDRGTYVAAGELFF.